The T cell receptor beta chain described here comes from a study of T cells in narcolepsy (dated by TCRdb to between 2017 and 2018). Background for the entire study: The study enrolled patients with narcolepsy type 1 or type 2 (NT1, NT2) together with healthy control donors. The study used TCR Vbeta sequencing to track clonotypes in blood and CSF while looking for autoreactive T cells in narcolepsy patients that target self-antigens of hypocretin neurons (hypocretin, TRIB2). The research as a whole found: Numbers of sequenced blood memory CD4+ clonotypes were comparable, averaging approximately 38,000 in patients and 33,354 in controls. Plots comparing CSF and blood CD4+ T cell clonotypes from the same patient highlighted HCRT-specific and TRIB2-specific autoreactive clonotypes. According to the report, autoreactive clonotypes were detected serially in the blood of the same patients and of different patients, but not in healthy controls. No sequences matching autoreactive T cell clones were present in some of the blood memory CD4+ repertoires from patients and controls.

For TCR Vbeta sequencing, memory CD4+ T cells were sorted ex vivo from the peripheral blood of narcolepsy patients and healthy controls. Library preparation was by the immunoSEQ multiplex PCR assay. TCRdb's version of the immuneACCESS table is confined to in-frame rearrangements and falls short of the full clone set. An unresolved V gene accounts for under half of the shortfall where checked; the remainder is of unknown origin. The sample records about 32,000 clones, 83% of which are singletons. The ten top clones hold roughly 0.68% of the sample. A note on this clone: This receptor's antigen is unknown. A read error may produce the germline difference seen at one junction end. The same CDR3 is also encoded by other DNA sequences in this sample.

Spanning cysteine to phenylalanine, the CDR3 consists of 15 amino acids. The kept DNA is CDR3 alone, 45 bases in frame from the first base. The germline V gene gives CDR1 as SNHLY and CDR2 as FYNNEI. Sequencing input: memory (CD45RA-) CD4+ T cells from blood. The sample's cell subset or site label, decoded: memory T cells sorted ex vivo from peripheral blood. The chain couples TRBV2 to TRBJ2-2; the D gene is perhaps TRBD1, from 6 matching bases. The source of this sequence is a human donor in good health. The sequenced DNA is TGTGCCAGCAGTGAAACCCGGAGACAGGCCGGGGAACTGTTTTTT. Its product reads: CASSETRRQAGELFF.